This is a list of T cell receptor beta chains from one sample in a study of cytomegalovirus exposure and HLA in healthy donors. Data came from immunoSEQ multiplex PCR; TCRdb stores just in-frame clones and leaves some out. The data show 120,000 or so clones, roughly 80% seen once. Sequenced sample: PBMCs. These receptors all come from a female donor in good health and CMV-seronegative. Both conserved end residues are part of each CDR3. Some rows have no size entry. The others give once, few or many, or a class for an expanded clone.

V gene: TRBV7-8; clone size: -; CDR3 protein: CASSLAGRALNQPQHF
V gene: TRBV30; clone size: -; CDR3 protein: CAWHRGNYGYTF
V gene: TRBV9; clone size: few; CDR3 protein: CASSVTGNSGNTIYF
V gene: TRBV9; clone size: few; CDR3 protein: CASSYTDRSYNEQFF
V gene: TRBV4-1; clone size: -; CDR3 protein: CASSQETSETDTQYF
V gene: TRBV30; clone size: -; CDR3 protein: CAWSVRTSAYNEQFF
V gene: TRBV30; clone size: -; CDR3 protein: CAWSVHNNQPQHF
V gene: TRBV5-4; clone size: once; CDR3 protein: CASRGGGHTGELFF
V gene: TRBV19; clone size: -; CDR3 protein: CASSPRKGEGKTQYF
V gene: TRBV11-2; clone size: -; CDR3 protein: CASSLGRDTRRAAFF
V gene: TRBV11-2; clone size: -; CDR3 protein: CASSPYPGSHEQFF
V gene: TRBV6-1; clone size: once; CDR3 protein: CASSVGGFYEQYF
V gene: TRBV7-6; clone size: -; CDR3 protein: CASSLAGSGGRRKYNEQFF
V gene: TRBV2; clone size: -; CDR3 protein: CASRTDGDYGYTF
V gene: TRBV30; clone size: -; CDR3 protein: CAWSVVSGGVYNEQFF
V gene: TRBV5-6; clone size: -; CDR3 protein: CASSLKQGVNSPLHF
V gene: TRBV11-2; clone size: -; CDR3 protein: CASSLDSQETQYF
V gene: TRBV6-5; clone size: -; CDR3 protein: CASSYGQGLGTQYF
V gene: TRBV7-9; clone size: -; CDR3 protein: CASSSTVNYGYTF
V gene: TRBV9; clone size: -; CDR3 protein: CASSVVPLAGVGHNEQFF
V gene: TRBV4-1; clone size: -; CDR3 protein: CASSHLESYEQYF
V gene: TRBV5-4; clone size: -; CDR3 protein: CASSLGQYSYNSPLHF
V gene: TRBV10-2; clone size: -; CDR3 protein: CASSHGTSGGYEQFF
V gene: TRBV11-3; clone size: -; CDR3 protein: CASSLGVTQYF
V gene: TRBV10-3; clone size: -; CDR3 protein: CATGELEGETQYF
V gene: TRBV30; clone size: -; CDR3 protein: CAWIVAGGIGELFF
V gene: TRBV30; clone size: -; CDR3 protein: CAWRRETNTGELFF
V gene: TRBV14; clone size: -; CDR3 protein: CASSQVWAETQYF
V gene: TRBV7-3; clone size: -; CDR3 protein: CASSLGLAVGEQYF
V gene: TRBV10-3; clone size: -; CDR3 protein: CATTTLAPSTDTQYF
V gene: TRBV4-2; clone size: -; CDR3 protein: CASSPPGTSGRAEREQFF
V gene: TRBV2; clone size: -; CDR3 protein: CASSVKRGMNEQFF
V gene: TRBV12-1; clone size: -; CDR3 protein: CASSFFPPGRSGPGHNEQFF
V gene: TRBV10-3; clone size: -; CDR3 protein: CAISESFGTAPGAFF
V gene: TRBV13; clone size: -; CDR3 protein: CASSLLRGLGTEAFF
V gene: TRBV5-5; clone size: -; CDR3 protein: CASSFTLGGTDTQYF
V gene: TRBV2; clone size: -; CDR3 protein: CASSERRENTEAFF
V gene: TRBV10-1; clone size: -; CDR3 protein: CASSGQYQETQYF
V gene: TRBV21-1; clone size: -; CDR3 protein: CASSSLRGRGSHQPQHF
V gene: TRBV18; clone size: -; CDR3 protein: CASSPRQGSYEQYF
V gene: TRBV6-1; clone size: -; CDR3 protein: CASSDSGAGYEQYF
V gene: TRBV19; clone size: few; CDR3 protein: CASTITGGPNTEAFF
V gene: TRBV5-8; clone size: -; CDR3 protein: CASSLSGQPQHF
V gene: TRBV10-3; clone size: -; CDR3 protein: CAISERHLPGEQYF
V gene: TRBV28; clone size: -; CDR3 protein: CASKQGANYGYTF
V gene: TRBV11-2; clone size: -; CDR3 protein: CASRQGVYDGYTF
V gene: TRBV5-1; clone size: -; CDR3 protein: CASSLGTGDSYEQYF
V gene: TRBV2; clone size: -; CDR3 protein: CASSQGTGVGYGYTF
V gene: TRBV7-9; clone size: -; CDR3 protein: CASSFAGINTGELFF
V gene: TRBV5-1; clone size: -; CDR3 protein: CASRQGADTQYF
V gene: TRBV30; clone size: -; CDR3 protein: CASRQGVRTGELFF